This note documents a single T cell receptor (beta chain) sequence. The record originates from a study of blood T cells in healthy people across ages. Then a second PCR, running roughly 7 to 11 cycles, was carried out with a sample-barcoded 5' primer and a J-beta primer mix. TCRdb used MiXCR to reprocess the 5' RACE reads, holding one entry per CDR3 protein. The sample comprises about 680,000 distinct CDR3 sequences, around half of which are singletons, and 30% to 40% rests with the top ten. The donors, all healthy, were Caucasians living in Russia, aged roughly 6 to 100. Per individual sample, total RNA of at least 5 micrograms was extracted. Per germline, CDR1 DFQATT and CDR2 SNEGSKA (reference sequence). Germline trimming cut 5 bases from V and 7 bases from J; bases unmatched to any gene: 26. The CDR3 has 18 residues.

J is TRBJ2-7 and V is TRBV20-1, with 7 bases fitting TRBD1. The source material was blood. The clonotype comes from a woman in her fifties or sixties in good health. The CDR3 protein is CSALGTDYRPGGWGEQYF. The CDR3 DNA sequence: TGCAGTGCTTTGGGGACAGATTATCGCCCAGGAGGATGGGGAGAGCAGTACTTC.